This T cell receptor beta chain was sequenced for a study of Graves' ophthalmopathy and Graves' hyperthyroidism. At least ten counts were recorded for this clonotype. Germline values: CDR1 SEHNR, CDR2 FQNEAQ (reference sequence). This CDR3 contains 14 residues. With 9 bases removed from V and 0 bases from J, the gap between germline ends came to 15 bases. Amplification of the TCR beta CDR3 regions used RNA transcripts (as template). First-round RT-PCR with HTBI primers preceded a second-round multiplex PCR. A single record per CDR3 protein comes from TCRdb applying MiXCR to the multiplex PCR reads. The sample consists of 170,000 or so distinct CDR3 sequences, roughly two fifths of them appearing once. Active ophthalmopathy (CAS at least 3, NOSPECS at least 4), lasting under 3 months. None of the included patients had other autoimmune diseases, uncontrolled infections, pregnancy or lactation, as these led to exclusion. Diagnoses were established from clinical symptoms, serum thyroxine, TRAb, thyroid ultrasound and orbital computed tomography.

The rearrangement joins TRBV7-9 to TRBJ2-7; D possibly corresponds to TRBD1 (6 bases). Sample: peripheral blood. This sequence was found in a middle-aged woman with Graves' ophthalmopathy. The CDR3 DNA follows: TGTGCCAGTAACGCGGACAGACTCTCCTACGAGCAGTACTTC. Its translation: CASNADRLSYEQYF.